Below are 8 T cell receptor beta chains sequenced from a single sample in a study of shared clonotypes between healthy human individuals. Only CD45RO-negative cells positively selected for CCR7 counted as naive CD8 cells, so terminally differentiated effector memory CD45RA+ cells were excluded. Produced via immunoSEQ multiplex PCR; TCRdb's table is partial and in-frame only. The table has roughly 1,800,000 clones, just under 95% seen once. The sequenced sample was naive CD8+ T cells sorted from blood. The receptors derive from a man younger than 35 in good health.

Concerning this clone: Other DNA sequences in the same sample also yield this CDR3. V and J are TRBV7-2 and TRBJ2-7, with 7 positions matching TRBD2. Trimming cost V 1 base and J 3 bases; bases outside gene matches: 6. Germline V gene sequence: CDR1 SGHTA, CDR2 FQGNSA. The CDR3 sequence is 15 residues long. The CDR3 here is CASSLGASGSYEQYF. The CDR3 DNA follows: TGTGCCAGCAGCTTAGGGGCTAGCGGAAGCTACGAGCAGTACTTC.

Here the CDR3 reads CASTFTGPLVESSYNEQFF. The CDR3 DNA sequence: TGTGCCAGCACCTTCACCGGACCGTTGGTCGAGAGCTCCTACAATGAGCAGTTCTTC. The rearrangement links TRBV27 to TRBJ2-1; D gene uncertain. V was clipped by 7 bases and J by 0 bases, with 25 bases between them. This CDR3 has 19 amino acids. Germline V gives CDR1 MNHEY, CDR2 SMNVEV (reference sequence).

The genes are TRBV9 and TRBJ2-3; D remains unclear. This CDR3 has 13 amino acids. V shed 0 bases and J shed 2 bases, with 4 bases lying between them. CDR1 is SGDLS, CDR2 YYNGEE, per germline. DNA for the CDR3: TGTGCCAGCAGCGTAGATAACACAGATACGCAGTATTTT. Its translation is CASSVDNTDTQYF.

V is TRBV28 and J is TRBJ1-5; possible D gene TRBD1, 6 bases. The CDR3 contains 13 residues. Germline loops: CDR1 MDHEN, CDR2 SYDVKM. V lost 5 bases to trimming and J lost 7 bases, with 12 bases between them. The CDR3 sequence: CASSTGARQPQHF. DNA for the CDR3: TGTGCCAGCAGTACGGGGGCTAGGCAGCCCCAGCATTTT.

Concerning this clone itself: One base away lies a much larger clone, so this may be a sequencing read error. Additional DNA sequences in this sample encode the identical CDR3. The gene calls are TRBV28 and TRBJ2-7, with 11 nucleotides matching TRBD2. V lost 5 bases and J lost 3; bases outside the gene matches: 3. CDR1 MDHEN and CDR2 SYDVKM come from the germline V gene. This CDR3 spans 14 amino acids. The CDR3 region has the DNA TGTGCCAGCAGTCCCGGGACTAGCGGCTACGAGCAGTACTTC. As protein: CASSPGTSGYEQYF.

The V gene is TRBV27, the J gene TRBJ2-7, with no clear D. The CDR3 has 13 residues. Between the trimmed V and J ends, which lost 3 bases and 4 bases, there was a span of 10 bases. Germline V gene lookup returns CDR1 MNHEY and CDR2 SMNVEV (reference sequence). CDR3 nucleotide sequence: TGTGCCAGCAGTTTCCTGAACGGTTACGAGCAGTACTTC. It translates to CASSFLNGYEQYF.

Concerning this clone itself: Other DNA sequences in the same sample also yield this CDR3. The rearrangement joins TRBV30 to TRBJ2-7; D gene ambiguous. V dropped 0 bases and J dropped 2 bases, with 8 bases sitting between them. CDR1 is GTSNPN and CDR2 is SVGIG in the germline V gene (reference sequence). This CDR3 has 13 amino acids. In DNA, the CDR3 is TGTGCCTGGAGTGTAGACTCGACCTACGAGCAGTACTTC. Residues: CAWSVDSTYEQYF.

Concerning this clone itself: Other DNA sequences from this sample encode an identical CDR3 as well. The J gene is TRBJ1-1, the V gene TRBV4-3; 7 positions agree with TRBD1. This CDR3 contains 15 residues. The germline CDR1 and CDR2 sequences are LGHNA and YSLEER. The V and J ends lost 0 bases and 2 bases, in that order; junction bases with no gene match: 3. The DNA for the CDR3 is TGCGCCAGCAGCCAAGAGACAGGGTTAAACACTGAAGCTTTCTTT. Its protein product is CASSQETGLNTEAFF.